A selection of T cell receptor beta chains follows, all from one sample in a study of cytomegalovirus exposure and HLA in healthy donors. Some clones are missing from TCRdb's copy, which holds only in-frame ones; the method was immunoSEQ multiplex PCR. In total, the table holds tens of thousands of clones. The sample was PBMCs. The receptors derive from a woman between 18 and 30 years old in good health and CMV-seronegative. CDR3s leave out the opening cysteine and the closing phenylalanine or tryptophan. D genes are given only for firm matches.

J	length	D	V	CDR3
TRBJ2-7	12	-	TRBV18	ASSRQIPGYEQY
TRBJ1-2	14	-	TRBV5-1	ASSRTWDGRGEGYT
TRBJ2-7	13	TRBD1	TRBV11-2	ASSPIRDSSYEQY
TRBJ1-1	9	-	TRBV25-1	ARIRNTEAF
TRBJ2-7	10	-	TRBV27	ASSSRPYEQY
TRBJ2-7	12	-	TRBV6-1	ASSPRVENDEQY
TRBJ1-4	13	-	TRBV28	ASRPPEGRWEKLF
TRBJ1-1	12	-	TRBV19	ASSSQGWDTEAF
TRBJ2-7	11	-	TRBV6-5	ASSYDRRHEQY
TRBJ1-5	14	TRBD1	TRBV4-2	ASSQPTTGSNQPQH
TRBJ1-1	11	-	TRBV18	ASSVQGNTEAF
TRBJ2-7	12	TRBD1	TRBV7-9	ASSRGQGGYEQY
TRBJ1-1	9	TRBD1	TRBV20-1	SGQGVTEAF
TRBJ1-2	15	-	TRBV9	ASSVGPLDPSRRGYT
TRBJ1-2	12	-	TRBV5-1	ASSPEGGIYGYT
TRBJ2-7	14	TRBD1	TRBV5-1	ASSWSPGQGAYEQY
TRBJ1-3	12	-	TRBV7-9	ASSLTSSGNTIY
TRBJ2-7	12	-	TRBV5-1	ASSWTVGVYEQY
TRBJ1-6	14	TRBD1	TRBV5-1	ASRSVPTGENSPLH
TRBJ2-6	14	TRBD1	TRBV2	ASSWTGVSGANVLT